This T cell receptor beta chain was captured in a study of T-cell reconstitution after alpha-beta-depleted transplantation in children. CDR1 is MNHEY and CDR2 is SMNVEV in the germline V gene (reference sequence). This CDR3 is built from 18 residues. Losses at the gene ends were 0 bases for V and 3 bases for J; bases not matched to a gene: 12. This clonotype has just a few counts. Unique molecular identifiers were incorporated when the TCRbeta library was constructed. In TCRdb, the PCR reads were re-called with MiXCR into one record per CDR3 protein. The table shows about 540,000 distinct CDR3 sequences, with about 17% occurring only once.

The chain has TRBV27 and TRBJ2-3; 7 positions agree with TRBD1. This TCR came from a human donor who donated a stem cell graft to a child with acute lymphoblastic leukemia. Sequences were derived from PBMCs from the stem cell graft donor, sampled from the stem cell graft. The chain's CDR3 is CASSLSYDRAAGTDTQYF. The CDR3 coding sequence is TGTGCCAGCAGTTTATCCTACGACAGGGCGGCCGGGACAGATACGCAGTATTTT.